This is a list of T cell receptor beta chains from one sample in a study of blood T cell repertoires in COVID-19. Sequencing was performed with immunoSEQ multiplex PCR; in TCRdb, only in-frame clones are kept and a portion is missing. The table includes 190,000 or so clones, around 88% detected once. The sample consisted of peripheral blood. Every receptor here comes from a woman aged 25 to 39 with acute or convalescent COVID-19. Both conserved end residues are part of each CDR3. The D gene is left open where the match is weak. Some rows mark clone size as missing; the rest say once, few, many or name a class of expanded clone.

TRBV6-5	TRBJ1-2	.	.	TGTGCCAGCAGGCCATCCGGACGGGGGGACTACACCTTC	CASRPSGRGDYTF
TRBV7-8	TRBJ2-1	few	.	TGTGCCAGCAGCCCCGGGGAAAGCCTGGACAATGAGCAGTTCTTC	CASSPGESLDNEQFF
TRBV20-1	TRBJ1-2	.	TRBD1	TGCAGTGCTAGTCTACAGGGGGCGTACTATGGCTACACCTTC	CSASLQGAYYGYTF
TRBV28	TRBJ1-5	.	.	TGTGCCAGCAGTCCCGGAGGGGAGGGCGATCAGCCCCAGCATTTT	CASSPGGEGDQPQHF
TRBV28	TRBJ2-7	.	TRBD1	TGTGCCAGCAGTTTCCCCCCGGGACAGGGGTACGAGCAGTACTTC	CASSFPPGQGYEQYF
TRBV5-4	TRBJ2-7	.	TRBD1	TGTGCCAGCAAACAGGGGACGCTGGGGGAGCAGTACTTC	CASKQGTLGEQYF
TRBV18	TRBJ1-6	.	.	TGTGCCAGCTCACCGACGCAGAGGGAGTCCTATAATTCACCCCTCCACTTT	CASSPTQRESYNSPLHF
TRBV7-2	TRBJ2-5	.	.	TGTGCCAGCGCATACGAGGGTGGGGAGCAAGAGACCCAGTACTTC	CASAYEGGEQETQYF
TRBV30	TRBJ2-7	.	.	TGTGCCTGGAGTGTACTAATTGTGCAGTACTTC	CAWSVLIVQYF
TRBV28	TRBJ1-1	once	.	TGTGCCAGCAGTCTAGAATCGAGACAGGCTGACACTGAAGCTTTCTTT	CASSLESRQADTEAFF
TRBV5-1	TRBJ2-3	.	.	TGCGCCAGCAGCTTGGCCCTTTCGGTGGGGCTTTCAGATACGCAGTATTTT	CASSLALSVGLSDTQYF
TRBV11-2	TRBJ1-2	.	.	TGTGCCAGCAGCCCGCGGGCAGTGGGTGGCTACACCTTC	CASSPRAVGGYTF
TRBV28	TRBJ1-6	.	.	TGTGCCAGCAGTTTACCGGGATTACATTCACCCCTCCACTTT	CASSLPGLHSPLHF
TRBV30	TRBJ1-6	.	TRBD1	TGTGCCTGGGCCAGGGGGAGCCATAATTCACCCCTCCACTTT	CAWARGSHNSPLHF
TRBV5-6	TRBJ2-5	.	.	TGTGCCAGCATAAGAGGGAGCCAAGAGACCCAGTACTTC	CASIRGSQETQYF
TRBV5-4	TRBJ2-5	.	.	TGTGCCAGCAGCTTGGAAATCGGGGGTGGGGAGACCCAGTACTTC	CASSLEIGGGETQYF
TRBV5-1	TRBJ1-6	.	TRBD1	TGCGCCAGCAGCTTGGGGGGACAGGTTTATAATTCACCCCTCCACTTT	CASSLGGQVYNSPLHF
TRBV29-1	TRBJ2-7	.	.	TGCAGCGTTGAAAAGTCGACTACAGCGACCTACGAGCAGTACTTC	CSVEKSTTATYEQYF
TRBV28	TRBJ2-3	.	TRBD2	TGTGCCAGCAGCACTGGGGGGGAAGGCACAGATACGCAGTATTTT	CASSTGGEGTDTQYF
TRBV5-1	TRBJ2-7	.	.	TGCGCCAGCAGCCCGGGACACTCCAATCCGAGTGAGCAGTACTTC	CASSPGHSNPSEQYF
TRBV7-9	TRBJ1-6	once	.	TGTGCCAGCAGCTTAGTCGGTTCACCCCTCCACTTT	CASSLVGSPLHF
TRBV6-5	TRBJ1-6	.	.	TGTGCCAGCAGTTACGGCGCAGGTTATAATTCACCCCTCCACTTT	CASSYGAGYNSPLHF
TRBV5-1	TRBJ2-7	.	.	TGCGCCAGCAGCTCCGTTCAGGGGAGGGACGAGCAGTACTTC	CASSSVQGRDEQYF
TRBV28	TRBJ2-3	.	TRBD2	TGTGCCAGCAGTTTACGGGGACTAGCGGGAAGTACCCCAGGAGATACGCAGTATTTT	CASSLRGLAGSTPGDTQYF
TRBV5-1	TRBJ2-5	.	TRBD2	TGCGCCAGCAGCCTTCTAGCGGGATCGGGAGAGACCCAGTACTTC	CASSLLAGSGETQYF
TRBV5-1	TRBJ2-7	once	.	TGCGCCAGCAGCGCTGACGGGGGGCAATACGAGCAGTACTTC	CASSADGGQYEQYF
TRBV6-5	TRBJ1-4	.	.	TGTGCCAGCAGTCTTGGGTCGGGGTACGAAAAACTGTTTTTT	CASSLGSGYEKLFF
TRBV5-1	TRBJ2-7	.	TRBD2	TGCGCCAGCTGCAAAGCGGGAGGGGACGAGCAGTACTTC	CASCKAGGDEQYF
TRBV2	TRBJ2-5	.	TRBD1	TGTGCCGGCAGGGGACAGCAAGAGACCCAGTACTTC	CAGRGQQETQYF
TRBV10-3	TRBJ1-2	.	TRBD1	TGTGCCATCAGACCGGGACAGAATTTCAACTATGGCTACACCTTC	CAIRPGQNFNYGYTF
TRBV7-9	TRBJ2-5	.	.	TGTGCCAGCAGCCCGACCCGAGGTAGGATGGGTCAAGAGACCCAGTACTTC	CASSPTRGRMGQETQYF
TRBV4-2	TRBJ2-1	.	.	TGTGCCAGCAGCCAAGTATTTGAGAGCAATGAGCAGTTCTTC	CASSQVFESNEQFF
TRBV7-2	TRBJ2-7	.	TRBD2	TGTGCCAGCAGCACCTATGGACTAGCGGGCAACTCCTACGAGCAGTACTTC	CASSTYGLAGNSYEQYF
TRBV20-1	TRBJ1-2	once	TRBD1	TGCAGTGCTAGAGATCGCAGGGGGCTCTTC	CSARDRRGLF
TRBV12-5	TRBJ1-1	.	.	TGTGCTACCCAAAGGGGGAACACTGAAGCTTTCTTT	CATQRGNTEAFF
TRBV20-1	TRBJ2-7	few	.	TGCAGTGCTAGCGGGAACTACGAGCAGTACTTC	CSASGNYEQYF
TRBV28	TRBJ2-3	.	.	TGTGCCAACATAGACAGAAACACAGATACGCAGTATTTT	CANIDRNTDTQYF
TRBV18	TRBJ1-4	.	.	TGTGCCAGCTCAAGAAACAGGGCTTTTAATGAAAAACTGTTTTTT	CASSRNRAFNEKLFF
TRBV10-2	TRBJ2-7	.	.	TGCGCCAGCAGTGAGAGAGCCCACGAGCAGTACTTC	CASSERAHEQYF
TRBV6-6	TRBJ2-4	.	.	TGTGCCAGTAGGGGAGGCTCAGCCAAAAACATTCAGTACTTC	CASRGGSAKNIQYF
TRBV5-1	TRBJ2-7	few	.	TGCGCCAGCAGCTTGGACCTCGGCTACGAGCAGTACTTC	CASSLDLGYEQYF
TRBV3-1/TRBV3-2	TRBJ2-3	.	TRBD2	TGTGCCAGCAGCCAAGACGGGGGGACGGATACGCAGTATTTT	CASSQDGGTDTQYF
TRBV5-5	TRBJ1-2	.	.	TGTGCCAGCAGCGCCGGGAGCAACTATGGCTACACCTTC	CASSAGSNYGYTF
TRBV9	TRBJ2-3	.	TRBD2	TGTGCCAGCAGCGACCAAAGCGGGAGCGGGGATACGCAGTATTTT	CASSDQSGSGDTQYF
TRBV28	TRBJ1-4	.	.	TGTGCCAGCAGTTTCGCAGACAGTGCAACTAATGAAAAACTGTTTTTT	CASSFADSATNEKLFF
TRBV27	TRBJ2-1	.	TRBD2	TGTGCCAGCAGCCGGACTAGCCGGGAGCAGTTCTTC	CASSRTSREQFF
TRBV19	TRBJ2-6	.	TRBD1	TGTGCCAGTAGTAAGGACAGGGAAACCTGGGCCAACGTCCTGACTTTC	CASSKDRETWANVLTF
TRBV11-2	TRBJ1-1	.	.	TGTGCCAGCAGCTCCCGTTCGGGGGAGGGCGGCACTGAAGCTTTCTTT	CASSSRSGEGGTEAFF
TRBV18	TRBJ1-2	.	TRBD1	TGTGCCAGCTCACCGGGACAGGGCAGTGGCTACACCTTC	CASSPGQGSGYTF
TRBV20-1	TRBJ2-7	.	.	TGCAGTGCTAGTCTCGAGCAGTACTTC	CSASLEQYF
TRBV12-5	TRBJ1-2	.	.	TGTGCTAGTGGTCCTTGGACACAAGGGAACTATGGCTACACCTTC	CASGPWTQGNYGYTF